This TCR beta chain appears in the sequencing data of a study of PD-L1 blockade in urothelial cancer. Across the whole study: Patients' prior chemotherapy regimens numbered 0 to 3.

Clones were read by immunoSEQ multiplex PCR, and TCRdb kept only the in-frame ones, dropping some. In the table there are 70,000 to 75,000 clones, about nine tenths of which are singletons. Regarding time point: pretreatment peripheral blood. Specimen: PBMCs, collected around atezolizumab (anti-PD-L1) treatment. This clonotype was sampled from a man in his sixties or seventies with urothelial cancer.

CDR3 sequence (DNA): TGTGCCAGCAGTGACTCCCCACGGTATGGCTACACCTTC. It encodes CASSDSPRYGYTF. The chain has TRBV6-4 and TRBJ1-2; no clear D gene. The CDR3 is 13 residues long. V shed 0 bases and J shed 5 bases, with 7 bases lying between them. The germline V gene has CDR1 MRHNA and CDR2 SNTAGT.